The 24 T cell receptor beta chains below come from one sample, sequenced in a study of blood T cell repertoires in COVID-19. TCRdb's table, derived via immunoSEQ multiplex PCR, lists solely in-frame clones and lacks some. Of just over 350,000 clones listed, approximately 84% were seen once; the top ten hold approximately 3.1%. The sequenced material came from PBMCs or T cells enriched from blood (not recorded which). These receptors all come from a woman aged 25 to 39 who had recovered from COVID-19.

V is TRBV19 and J is TRBJ1-2, with a weak D call TRBD1 (5 bases). V was clipped by 6 bases and J by 8 bases, with 19 bases between them. The CDR3 covers 14 residues. Germline CDR1 LNHDA, CDR2 SQIVND (reference sequence). Here the CDR3 DNA reads TGTGCCAGTAGGACCCAGGGTGGAGACGGAGGCTACACCTTC. Amino acids: CASRTQGGDGGYTF.

This clone showed up just once. The J gene is TRBJ2-1, the V gene TRBV18; 9 bases match TRBD2. J lost 8 bases, V lost 2 bases, and 7 bases had no gene match. The CDR3 length is 15 residues. The germline V gene encodes CDR1 KGHSH and CDR2 LQKENI. CDR3 region: CASSPILAGQDEQFF. CDR3 DNA sequence: TGTGCCAGCTCACCAATACTAGCGGGTCAGGATGAGCAGTTCTTC.

The chain combines TRBV7-9 with TRBJ2-2; the match to TRBD2 covers 8 bases. The V and J ends lost 5 bases and 5 bases, in that order; junction bases with no gene match: 7. Looked up from germline, CDR1 is SEHNR and CDR2 is FQNEAQ (reference sequence). The CDR3 is made up of 15 amino acids. The CDR3 here is CASSPREGVTGELFF. In DNA form, the CDR3 reads TGTGCCAGCAGCCCCCGGGAGGGGGTAACCGGGGAGCTGTTTTTT.

CDR3: CASSYLGTPGGGYTF. In DNA, the CDR3 is TGTGCCAGCAGTTATCTCGGGACACCCGGTGGTGGCTACACCTTC. This chain uses TRBV27 with TRBJ1-2, with D possibly TRBD1 on 6 matching bases. Per germline, CDR1 MNHEY and CDR2 SMNVEV (reference sequence). Trimming took off 4 bases at V and 7 bases at J, with 19 bases between the two ends. The CDR3 runs to 15 residues.

The gene calls are TRBV19 and TRBJ1-5, with 7 positions matching TRBD1. Trimming removed 6 bases from V and 6 bases from J; junction bases left unmatched: 8. Germline V gene lookup returns CDR1 LNHDA and CDR2 SQIVND (reference sequence). This CDR3 region has 14 residues. The CDR3 bases are TGTGCCAGTAGGAGTGACAGGGATAGTCAGCCCCAGCATTTT. Translation gives CASRSDRDSQPQHF.

The chain is built from TRBV29-1 and TRBJ1-5, with TRBD1 as a possible D gene (6 bases). CDR1 SQVTM and CDR2 ANQGSEA come from the germline V gene. CDR3 size: 14 residues. Trimming took 4 bases from V and 4 from J, leaving 14 bases between them. For the CDR3, the DNA is TGCAGCGTTGCGGGGGGCGGGAAAAATCAGCCCCAGCATTTT. Amino acids: CSVAGGGKNQPQHF.

The gene calls are TRBV6-5 and TRBJ2-2; tentatively, D is TRBD1 (6 bases). CDR3 length: 14 residues. CDR1 and CDR2 (germline): MNHEY, SVGAGI. V was clipped by 7 bases and J by 2 bases, with 11 bases between them. The CDR3 bases are TGTGCCAGCAAGGTCGGGACAAACACCGGGGAGCTGTTTTTT. It translates to CASKVGTNTGELFF.

The gene calls are TRBV11-2 and TRBJ2-2; the match to TRBD1 covers 10 bases. The CDR3 totals 14 residues. V was pared by 5 bases and J by 6 bases, with 3 bases of the junction left unmatched. Looked up from germline, CDR1 is SGHAT and CDR2 is FQNNGV. This chain's CDR3 is CASSTGTGAGELFF. The CDR3 coding sequence is TGTGCCAGCAGCACCGGGACAGGGGCCGGGGAGCTGTTTTTT. The full variable domain, its missing parts supplied by reference TRBV11-2 and TRBJ2-2, is EAGVAQSPRYKIIEKRQSVAFWCNPISGHATLYWYQQILGQGPKLLIQFQNNGVVDDSQLPKDRFSAERLKGVDSTLKIQPAKLEDSAVYLCASSTGTGAGELFFGEGSRLTVL.

This clone was found a few times. The V and J genes are TRBV6-5 and TRBJ1-2, with D possibly TRBD1 on 6 matching bases. CDR3 length equals 12 residues. The V gene lost 6 bases and the J gene lost 8 bases, with 13 bases spanning the gap. Germline CDR1 is MNHEY and CDR2 is SVGAGI. The CDR3 DNA sequence: TGTGCCAGCAGAGGATACAGGGCCGGCTACACCTTC. Translating gives CASRGYRAGYTF.

The rearrangement links TRBV6-2 or TRBV6-3 to TRBJ1-1; possibly TRBD1 for D (5 bases). Germline V gives CDR1 MNHEY, CDR2 SVGEGT. V shed 6 bases and J shed 2 bases, with 16 bases lying between them. This CDR3 has 15 residues. CDR3 DNA: TGTGCCAGCAGCCGGCAGGGTGGGCTAAACACTGAAGCTTTCTTT. It specifies CASSRQGGLNTEAFF.

This sequence joins TRBV7-3 and TRBJ1-6; no clear D. Germline CDR1 SGHTA, CDR2 FQGTGA. The CDR3 loop spans 15 amino acids. Trimming stripped 2 bases from V and 6 bases from J, with 11 bases between. The CDR3 spells CASSLSAAPNSPLHF. CDR3 bases: TGTGCCAGCAGCTTATCCGCGGCCCCTAATTCACCCCTCCACTTT.

This rearrangement joins TRBV7-9 to TRBJ2-7, with a weak D call TRBD2 (6 bases). Germline CDR1 reads SEHNR; CDR2 reads FQNEAQ (reference sequence). Trimming shortened V by 4 bases and J by 2 bases, and 24 bases separated the two germline ends. The CDR3 extends over 18 amino acids. The chain's CDR3 is CASSSTGTAEERTYEQYF. The DNA for the CDR3 is TGTGCCAGCAGCTCTACCGGGACTGCGGAGGAACGAACCTACGAGCAGTACTTC.

The CDR3 sequence: CASSQDSYNEQFF. CDR3 sequence (DNA): TGTGCCAGCAGCCAGGACAGCTACAATGAGCAGTTCTTC. The rearrangement joins TRBV12-3 or TRBV12-4 to TRBJ2-1, with D possibly being TRBD1 (6 bases). This CDR3 spans 13 amino acids. The V gene lost 6 bases and the J gene lost 3 bases, with 9 bases spanning the gap.

The rearrangement joins TRBV7-8 to TRBJ1-1; D gene unclear. The CDR3 length is 12 residues. Germline V lookup: CDR1 SGHVS, CDR2 FQNEAQ. Trimming pared 1 base from V and 2 bases from J, leaving 2 bases between. CDR3 sequence: CASSLVNTEAFF. The CDR3 coding sequence is TGTGCCAGCAGCTTAGTAAACACTGAAGCTTTCTTT.

The V gene is TRBV19, the J gene TRBJ1-2; maybe TRBD1 (6 bases). This CDR3 has 14 amino acids. Germline CDR1 reads LNHDA; CDR2 reads SQIVND (reference sequence). The V end was cut by 3 bases, the J end by 8 bases, with 16 bases between. CDR3 DNA: TGTGCCAGTAGTATTGTACAGGGAAGAGCAGGCTACACCTTC. Translated: CASSIVQGRAGYTF.

The chain recombines TRBV6-5 with TRBJ1-2; tentatively, D is TRBD1 (6 bases). V was clipped by 4 bases and J by 2 bases, with 8 bases between them. The germline CDR1 and CDR2 sequences are MNHEY and SVGAGI. This CDR3 has 13 amino acids. DNA of the CDR3: TGTGCCAGCAGTTCAGGACAGAACTATGGCTACACCTTC. Translating gives CASSSGQNYGYTF.

The gene calls are TRBV3-1 (or the pseudogene TRBV3-2) and TRBJ1-2, with 7 nucleotides matching TRBD1. Germline V gene sequence: CDR1 LGHDT, CDR2 YNNKEL (reference sequence). V gave up 4 bases and J gave up 4 bases; unmatched junction bases: 12. This CDR3 region has 16 residues. The CDR3, as DNA: TGTGCCAGCAGCCGAGGGTTCCAGACAGGGTCCTATGGCTACACCTTC. It translates to CASSRGFQTGSYGYTF.

This chain links TRBV7-2 with TRBJ2-2, with TRBD1 identical over 7 bases. The CDR3 runs 15 residues. Germline V gives CDR1 SGHTA, CDR2 FQGNSA. V was clipped by 1 base and J by 1 base; unmatched bases: 0. For the CDR3, the DNA is TGTGCCAGCAGCTTAGGGGACAGGAACACCGGGGAGCTGTTTTTT. Its translation is CASSLGDRNTGELFF.

The V call is TRBV6-6, the J call TRBJ2-2; D is uncertain. In germline, CDR1 is MNHNY, CDR2 SVGAGI (reference sequence). The CDR3 runs to 12 residues. The V and J ends lost 6 bases and 3 bases respectively, with 5 bases between them. CDR3 bases: TGTGCCAGCAGCTCGGACACCGGGGAGCTGTTTTTT. It is translated as CASSSDTGELFF.

As concerns this clone: Other DNA sequences from this sample encode an identical CDR3 as well. This sequence joins TRBV6-5 and TRBJ2-7, with 7 bases aligning to TRBD1. CDR3 size: 14 residues. The ends lost 5 bases at V and 1 base at J; junction bases unmatched: 5. Germline CDR1 is MNHEY and CDR2 is SVGAGI. The CDR3 DNA is TGTGCCAGCAGTCGACAGGGTGGGTCCTACGAGCAGTACTTC. This encodes CASSRQGGSYEQYF.

This rearrangement joins TRBV7-2 to TRBJ1-1; the match to TRBD1 covers 8 bases. V lost 2 bases, J lost 0 bases, and 8 bases stayed unmatched. CDR1 SGHTA and CDR2 FQGNSA come from the germline V gene. The CDR3 consists of 17 residues. The CDR3: CASSLPDRDPMNTEAFF. CDR3 in DNA: TGTGCCAGCAGCTTACCGGACAGGGATCCAATGAACACTGAAGCTTTCTTT.

A word on this clone: The sample has other DNA sequences that encode this CDR3 too. This chain joins TRBV18 and TRBJ1-2, with D perhaps matching TRBD1 (6 bases). The V gene lost 2 bases and the J gene lost 4 bases, with 8 bases spanning the gap. Germline V gene data show CDR1 as KGHSH and CDR2 as LQKENI. The CDR3 consists of 13 residues. The CDR3 nucleotides are TGTGCCAGCTCACCAGACAGGAGCTATGGCTACACCTTC. Protein: CASSPDRSYGYTF.

This clone appeared a few times. The rearrangement links TRBV27 to TRBJ1-2; D remains ambiguous. The CDR3 has 16 amino acids. CDR1 and CDR2 (germline): MNHEY, SMNVEV (reference sequence). Trimming pared 0 bases from V and 4 bases from J, leaving 15 bases between. This CDR3 is CASSLSTPANSYGYTF. CDR3 coding DNA: TGTGCCAGCAGTTTATCGACCCCCGCGAACAGCTATGGCTACACCTTC.

The chain employs TRBV2 and TRBJ2-5; the D gene is possibly TRBD1 (6 bases). From germline, CDR1 is SNHLY and CDR2 FYNNEI. This CDR3 contains 14 residues. Trimming cost V 3 bases and J 5 bases, with 13 bases left between them. This CDR3 reads CASSDRGEWETQYF. The CDR3 DNA reads as TGTGCCAGCAGTGACAGGGGAGAGTGGGAGACCCAGTACTTC.